This T cell receptor (beta chain) was obtained from a study of T cell changes during pregnancy in multiple sclerosis. Profiling relied on immunoSEQ multiplex PCR, and the TCRdb table lists in-frame clones only, not all of them. This sample carries 35,000 to 45,000 clones, 75% to 95% of them seen once, and the ten largest clones take about 0.48%. The CDR3 spans 15 residues. Trimming left V 10 bases short and J 3 bases short, with 21 bases between. This clonotype was sampled from a female donor in good health, enrolled as a control in a pregnancy study. The J gene is TRBJ1-1, the V gene TRBV23-1; D is unresolved. TRBV23-1 is given ORF status, its function remaining uncertain. This sample comprised CD4+ T cells from peripheral blood mononuclear cells, obtained in the second trimester of pregnancy. The CDR3 DNA is TGCGCCACCACCCGGATGAATCGGGAGGACACTGAAGCTTTCTTT. Translation: CATTRMNREDTEAFF.